The clone carrying this T cell receptor beta chain was seen more than once but under ten times. Its cognate antigen is unknown. V lost 8 bases to trimming and J lost 5 bases; unmatched junction nucleotides: 12. The CDR3 length is 15 residues. From germline, CDR1 is SGHTA and CDR2 FQGNSA. The data were taken from a study of cytomegalovirus exposure and HLA in healthy donors. Study-wide results and limits: CMV serostatus was the only recorded immune exposure for donors.

This PCR relied on a set of 60 Vbeta primers and 13 Jbeta primers. Here immunoSEQ multiplex PCR was the method, and the copy in TCRdb shows in-frame clones only, minus some. The sample records over 150,000 clones, around 73% being singletons. V usage is TRBV7-2 and J usage is TRBJ2-5, with TRBD1 matching over 9 bases. What was sequenced was PBMCs. The TCR sequence derives from a woman between 18 and 29 years old in good health and CMV-seropositive. The CDR3 nucleotides are TGTGCCAGCCAGGACAGGGGATCCGGTGTGGAGACCCAGTACTTC. This codes for CASQDRGSGVETQYF.